This paragraph reports one T cell receptor (beta chain). The CDR3 length is 15 residues. V lost 4 bases to trimming and J lost 0 bases; unmatched junction nucleotides: 4. Germline V CDR1 and CDR2: SGDLS, YYNGEE. This sample is drawn from a study of control samples from healthy donors and cancer patients. The protocol was immunoSEQ multiplex PCR, while the TCRdb copy is restricted to in-frame clones and leaves out a portion. The repertoire holds nearly 200,000 clones, 91% seen once, with 1.8% in the top ten. The receptor was isolated from a young man in good health. This chain uses TRBV9 with TRBJ2-7, with TRBD1 matching over 10 bases. Sequenced: blood. The CDR3 is CASSPWTGGSYEQYF. In nucleotides, the CDR3 is TGTGCCAGCAGCCCATGGACAGGGGGCTCCTACGAGCAGTACTTC.